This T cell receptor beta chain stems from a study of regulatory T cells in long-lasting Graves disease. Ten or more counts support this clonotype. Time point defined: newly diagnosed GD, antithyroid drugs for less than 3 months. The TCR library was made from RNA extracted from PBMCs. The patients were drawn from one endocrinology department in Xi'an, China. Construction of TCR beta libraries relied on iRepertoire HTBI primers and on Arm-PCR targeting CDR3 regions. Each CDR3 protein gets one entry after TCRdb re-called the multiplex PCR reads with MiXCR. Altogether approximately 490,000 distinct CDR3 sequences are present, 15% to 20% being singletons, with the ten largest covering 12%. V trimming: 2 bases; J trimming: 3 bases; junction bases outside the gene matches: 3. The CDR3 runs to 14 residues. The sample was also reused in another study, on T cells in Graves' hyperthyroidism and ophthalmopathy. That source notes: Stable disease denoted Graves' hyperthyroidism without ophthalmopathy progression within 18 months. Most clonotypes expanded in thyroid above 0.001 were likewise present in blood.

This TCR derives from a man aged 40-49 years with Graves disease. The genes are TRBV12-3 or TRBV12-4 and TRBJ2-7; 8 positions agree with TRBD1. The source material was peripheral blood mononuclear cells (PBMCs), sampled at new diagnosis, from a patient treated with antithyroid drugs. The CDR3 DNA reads TGTGCCAGCAGTTTAAGTGGACAGGGCTACGAGCAGTACTTC. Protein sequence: CASSLSGQGYEQYF.